This T cell receptor beta chain derives from a study of blood T cell repertoires in COVID-19 (dated by TCRdb to between 2020 and 2021). Background for the entire study: Collaborator samples came from the United States, Italy and Spain and covered acute and convalescent phases of COVID-19. The prospective study material was composed of cDNA or gDNA derived from T cells, B-cell-depleted T cells, or PBMCs. Deeply sampled blood TCRbeta repertoires from subjects exposed to, actively infected with, or recovered from COVID-19 were included in the dataset. The repertoires were released in a freely available public database intended as a resource for research on the immune response to SARS-CoV-2. The samples were drawn from the first 160 participants of the ongoing ImmuneRACE study and from 950 to 1,500 subjects provided by 6 global collaborators. The sample metadata nearly always contained a de-identified subject ID, COVID-19 status, age in years and sex. Where available, HLA class I and class II types were taken from metadata supplied by the sample provider and were not determined by assay-based typing. General findings and caveats noted by the study authors: The amount of clinical and demographic metadata varied by source and participant and was provided uncurated.

As concerns this clone: Its antigen remains unidentified. Nothing much larger sits one base from this clone, and base qualities are not available.

Whole blood was collected in K2EDTA tubes by collaborating institutions according to the institutions' own protocols. For TCRbeta analysis, collaborators shipped samples as frozen whole blood, isolated PBMCs, or DNA extracted from either of those sample types. The CDR3 spans 13 residues, from the cysteine through the phenylalanine. Only the CDR3 part of the read is kept: 39 bases, read in frame from the first base. CDR1 and CDR2 were assigned from the germline V gene as SQVTM and ANQGSEA. V gives up 7 bases and J gives up 5 bases, and the segment between their germline ends measures 17 bases. TCRbeta CDR3 regions were amplified from genomic DNA by means of the immunoSEQ Assay, a bias-controlled multiplex PCR. The authors' analysis ran thus. Nucleated cell counts per sample were estimated from amplification of reference gene primers within the assay. Sequence reads were collapsed and filtered to measure the absolute abundance of every unique TCRbeta CDR3 rearrangement. For each sample, productive Simpson clonality was calculated as the square root of Simpson's diversity index across productive rearrangements. In its TCRdb copy, this immuneACCESS table keeps in-frame sequences only and misses some clones. Where compared with another copy, unresolved V genes explain less than half of these, and the others have no known cause. The D gene and trimming were derived from the DNA, and the V and J assignments and clone size from that table. For this sample the table gives hundreds of thousands of clones, of which approximately 87% were detected only once. Approximately 2.6% of the sample goes to the ten largest clones.

The sequence links TRBV29-1 to TRBJ1-2, with a weak D call of TRBD1 (6 bases match). The specimen was peripheral blood. The receptor comes from an older woman with active or convalescent COVID-19. For the CDR3, the sequence is CSALGGAGYGYTF. The DNA sequence reads TGCAGCGCCCTAGGGGGGGCCGGGTATGGCTACACCTTC.